The text below deals with one T cell receptor beta chain. Its target is not known. Germline is not matched at one junction end, which may reflect a read error. The sample belongs to a study of blood T cells in healthy people across ages. General study points: The study found more naive CD4+ cells and higher diversity in long-lived than aged donors. Bulk PBMC profiling left naive and antigen-experienced comparisons inconclusive.

Through a sample-barcoded 5' primer and a J-beta primer mix, a second PCR was run for 7 to 11 cycles. TCRdb analysed the 5' RACE reads with MiXCR anew, one entry per CDR3 protein. This sample carries about 1.6 million distinct CDR3 sequences, approximately 32% of them seen once, and the ten largest clones take over 9%. CDR3 size: 14 residues. Germline V gene lookup returns CDR1 LGHDT and CDR2 YNNKEL (reference sequence). In each sample, at least 6 million PBMCs were isolated. This chain joins TRBV3-1 and TRBJ1-4, with a tentative D call TRBD1 (6 bases). Sequencing was performed on blood. The clonotype was recovered from a woman in her 30s in good health. CDR3 in amino acids: CAGSHSRGGEKLFF. For the CDR3, the DNA is TGTGCCGGCAGCCACTCTAGGGGGGGCGAAAAACTGTTTTTT.